This TCR beta chain stems from a study of identical twins. A universal primer site arose from template switching, and cDNA bore unique molecular identifiers. One entry per CDR3 protein results from TCRdb running MiXCR on the 5' RACE reads. In the table there are approximately 260,000 distinct CDR3 sequences, 11% to 15% of which are singletons. V was clipped by 7 bases and J by 7 bases, with 16 bases between them. The CDR3 consists of 13 residues. Germline V gives CDR1 MNHNS, CDR2 SASEGT. This clonotype was counted between two and nine times. The chain uses TRBV6-1 and TRBJ1-1, with TRBD1 as a possible D gene (6 bases). Sequencing was carried out using memory (CD45RO+) T cells sorted from blood. This sequence originates from a woman aged 18 to 35 in good health. The CDR3 DNA reads TGTGCCAGCACCTCCCCGGGGGGCAATGAAGCTTTCTTT. Translating gives CASTSPGGNEAFF.